This T cell receptor beta chain was recovered during a study of regulatory T cells in long-lasting Graves disease. Assembly of TCR beta libraries relied on iRepertoire HTBI primers together with Arm-PCR of CDR3 regions. TCRdb re-derived calls from the multiplex PCR reads in MiXCR, one entry per CDR3 protein. The table records about 540,000 distinct CDR3 sequences, roughly 13% of them present only once. Time point indicated: newly diagnosed GD, antithyroid drugs for less than 3 months. Isolated PBMC RNA provided the starting material for the TCR library. The same data also went into a second study, on T cells in Graves' hyperthyroidism and ophthalmopathy.

The TCR comes from a young man with Graves disease. Sequenced material: peripheral blood mononuclear cells (PBMCs), taken at new diagnosis, from a patient treated with antithyroid drugs.

The CDR3 nucleotides are TGTGCCAGCAGTTTATCGAATGGAGAGACCCAGTACTTC. Amino acid sequence: CASSLSNGETQYF. The rearrangement links TRBV27 to TRBJ2-5; D call uncertain. CDR3 size: 13 residues. Germline V gene lookup returns CDR1 MNHEY and CDR2 SMNVEV (reference sequence). Trimming took off 0 bases at V and 4 bases at J, with 6 bases between the two ends.